These T cell receptor beta chains were read from a single sample in a study of cytomegalovirus exposure and HLA in healthy donors. Sequencing was performed with immunoSEQ multiplex PCR; in TCRdb, only in-frame clones are kept and a portion is missing. The table lists approximately 130,000 clones, less than 80% of them singletons. The sequenced sample was PBMCs. These receptors all stem from a man aged 45-60 years in good health and CMV-seropositive. The CDR3 runs from the conserved cysteine through the conserved F or W. The order of the fields is clone size, V gene, D gene, J gene, CDR3 protein, CDR3 DNA. D genes are given only for firm matches. The size field is filled for only some rows; it gives once, few, many or a size class.

>NA|TRBV10-3|TRBD1|TRBJ1-6
CAIRPGQGIQQANSPLHF
TGTGCCATCAGACCGGGACAGGGTATCCAACAGGCTAATTCACCCCTCCACTTT
>many|TRBV28|TRBD1|TRBJ2-5
CASSRRDRGETQYF
TGTGCCAGCAGCCGAAGAGACAGGGGAGAGACCCAGTACTTC
>NA|TRBV5-1|TRBD2|TRBJ2-1
CASSLGRGGIHEQFF
TGCGCCAGCAGCTTGGGTCGGGGGGGCATCCATGAGCAGTTCTTC
>NA|TRBV18|NA|TRBJ1-5
CASSPQQGREGNQPQHF
TGTGCCAGCTCACCCCAACAGGGTCGGGAGGGCAATCAGCCCCAGCATTTT
>NA|TRBV15|TRBD1|TRBJ2-7
CATSRDVGTGIYEQYF
TGTGCCACCAGCAGAGATGTGGGGACAGGGATCTACGAGCAGTACTTC
>NA|TRBV27|NA|TRBJ1-2
CASGRGETRFLHGYTF
TGTGCCAGCGGTCGGGGGGAGACAAGATTTTTGCATGGCTACACCTTC
>NA|TRBV29-1|NA|TRBJ1-5
CSVVMTGLGNQPQHF
TGCAGCGTTGTTATGACAGGACTGGGCAATCAGCCCCAGCATTTT
>NA|TRBV7-9|NA|TRBJ2-2
CASSWSPQGPGELFF
TGTGCCAGCAGCTGGAGCCCGCAGGGGCCCGGGGAGCTGTTTTTT
>NA|TRBV5-4|TRBD1|TRBJ2-7
CAGSLGQGLYYEQYF
TGTGCCGGCAGCCTGGGACAGGGTCTTTACTACGAGCAGTACTTC
>NA|TRBV29-1|TRBD1|TRBJ1-1
CSVHTGVNTEAFF
TGCAGCGTCCACACAGGGGTGAACACTGAAGCTTTCTTT
>NA|TRBV7-9|TRBD1|TRBJ1-2
CASSHLRTGDGYTF
TGTGCCAGCAGCCACCTCCGGACAGGGGATGGCTACACCTTC
>NA|TRBV13|TRBD1|TRBJ1-2
CASSLGGTEANYGYTF
TGTGCCAGCAGCTTAGGCGGGACAGAAGCTAACTATGGCTACACCTTC
>NA|TRBV5-6|TRBD1|TRBJ1-3
CASSTGQGPSGNTIYF
TGTGCCAGCAGCACCGGACAGGGTCCCTCTGGAAACACCATATATTTT
>NA|TRBV2|NA|TRBJ1-2
CASSNAGSNYGYTF
TGTGCCAGCAGTAATGCAGGGTCAAACTATGGCTACACCTTC
>NA|TRBV7-6|NA|TRBJ2-5
CASSHRDSAGTQYF
TGTGCCAGCAGCCACCGGGACTCCGCCGGGACCCAGTACTTC
>NA|TRBV5-4|NA|TRBJ1-1
CASSFMTAQNTEAFF
TGTGCCAGCAGTTTCATGACAGCCCAGAACACTGAAGCTTTCTTT
>NA|TRBV25-1|NA|TRBJ1-4
CASSEEVPEKLFF
TGTGCCAGCAGTGAAGAGGTCCCGGAAAAACTGTTTTTT
>few|TRBV5-1|TRBD1|TRBJ1-1
CASSLGQGATGTEAFF
TGCGCCAGCAGCTTGGGGCAGGGGGCCACGGGGACTGAAGCTTTCTTT
>few|TRBV4-2|NA|TRBJ1-1
CASSQSRTEAFF
TGTGCCAGCAGCCAATCGCGGACTGAAGCTTTCTTT
>NA|TRBV5-1|NA|TRBJ1-2
CASSSGGQTYGYTF
TGCGCCAGCAGCTCGGGCGGACAGACCTATGGCTACACCTTC
>NA|TRBV19|NA|TRBJ1-2
CAISTADNYGYTF
TGTGCCATCAGCACAGCGGACAACTATGGCTACACCTTC
>NA|TRBV19|NA|TRBJ1-5
CASSGGGLGNQPQHF
TGTGCCAGTAGTGGCGGGGGGCTGGGCAATCAGCCCCAGCATTTT
>NA|TRBV23-1|NA|TRBJ1-6
CASSQSGTGDNSPLHF
TGCGCCAGCAGTCAATCGGGAACGGGGGACAATTCACCCCTCCACTTT
>NA|TRBV9|TRBD1|TRBJ1-1
CASSVEGQPLGGTEAFF
TGTGCCAGCAGCGTCGAGGGACAGCCCTTGGGGGGCACTGAAGCTTTCTTT
>NA|TRBV29-1|NA|TRBJ2-1
CSVEYTEQFF
TGCAGCGTTGAATATACAGAGCAGTTCTTC
>NA|TRBV7-8|NA|TRBJ2-1
CASSEAKLGRSSYNEQFF
TGTGCCAGCAGCGAAGCCAAATTAGGGAGATCCTCCTACAATGAGCAGTTCTTC
>once|TRBV11-2|NA|TRBJ1-6
CASSHNLRNSPLHF
TGTGCCAGCAGCCACAACCTGAGGAATTCACCCCTCCACTTT
>NA|TRBV7-8|TRBD1|TRBJ2-7
CASSAPGTGVDEQYF
TGTGCCAGCAGCGCCCCCGGGACAGGGGTAGACGAGCAGTACTTC
>NA|TRBV6-1|TRBD1|TRBJ2-7
CASSERQGAYEQYF
TGTGCCAGCAGTGAAAGGCAGGGGGCCTACGAGCAGTACTTC
>few|TRBV27|NA|TRBJ1-2
CASRGVSAPTGYGYTF
TGTGCCAGCAGAGGTGTGTCAGCCCCTACGGGCTATGGCTACACCTTC
>few|TRBV5-5|NA|TRBJ2-7
CASSLSRSSYEQYF
TGTGCCAGCAGCTTGTCACGGAGCTCCTACGAGCAGTACTTC
>once|TRBV19|NA|TRBJ1-2
CASSVRAYGYTF
TGTGCCAGTAGTGTGAGAGCTTATGGCTACACCTTC
>NA|TRBV13|NA|TRBJ1-4
CASSLSDARGLFF
TGTGCCAGCAGCTTGTCGGACGCCCGGGGGCTGTTTTTT
>few|TRBV10-1|NA|TRBJ2-2
CASSGGEAGELFF
TGCGCCAGCAGCGGAGGGGAGGCCGGGGAGCTGTTTTTT
>NA|TRBV7-9|NA|TRBJ2-1
CASSGRKLSYNEQFF
TGTGCCAGCAGCGGCAGGAAGCTCTCCTACAATGAGCAGTTCTTC
>once|TRBV11-2|NA|TRBJ2-7
CASSLGAGSGTYEQYF
TGTGCCAGCAGCTTAGGGGCCGGAAGCGGTACCTACGAGCAGTACTTC
>few|TRBV7-9|NA|TRBJ2-7
CASSLGGPEYYEQYF
TGTGCCAGCAGCCTAGGGGGGCCTGAGTACTACGAGCAGTACTTC
>NA|TRBV19|NA|TRBJ1-2
CASSMGPYGYTF
TGTGCCAGTAGTATGGGGCCATATGGCTACACCTTC
>NA|TRBV19|NA|TRBJ1-1
CASSPPERMNTEAFF
TGTGCCAGTAGCCCCCCGGAGAGGATGAACACTGAAGCTTTCTTT
>NA|TRBV9|NA|TRBJ2-1
CASTTGLGGDEQFF
TGTGCCAGCACTACGGGGCTAGGCGGGGATGAGCAGTTCTTC
>NA|TRBV28|NA|TRBJ2-3
CASSLRSGWRDTQYF
TGTGCCAGCAGTTTAAGATCGGGGTGGCGAGATACGCAGTATTTT
>NA|TRBV27|NA|TRBJ2-7
CASSFFVGGAQYEQYF
TGTGCCAGCAGTTTCTTTGTAGGAGGGGCGCAATACGAGCAGTACTTC
>NA|TRBV19|NA|TRBJ1-1
CASSMGQGSTEAFF
TGTGCCAGTAGTATGGGGCAGGGTAGCACTGAAGCTTTCTTT
>NA|TRBV29-1|NA|TRBJ1-1
CSVDESGDTEAFF
TGCAGCGTAGACGAATCAGGGGACACTGAAGCTTTCTTT
>NA|TRBV10-3|NA|TRBJ2-7
CATLDSGKPYEQYF
TGTGCCACCCTAGACTCGGGAAAGCCCTACGAGCAGTACTTC
>NA|TRBV7-6|NA|TRBJ2-5
CASSSSAGARQETQYF
TGTGCCAGCAGCTCCTCCGCGGGGGCGCGACAAGAGACCCAGTACTTC
>NA|TRBV11-2|TRBD1|TRBJ2-1
CASSSLGQGLGEQFF
TGTGCCAGCAGCTCGTTGGGACAGGGGCTGGGGGAGCAGTTCTTC